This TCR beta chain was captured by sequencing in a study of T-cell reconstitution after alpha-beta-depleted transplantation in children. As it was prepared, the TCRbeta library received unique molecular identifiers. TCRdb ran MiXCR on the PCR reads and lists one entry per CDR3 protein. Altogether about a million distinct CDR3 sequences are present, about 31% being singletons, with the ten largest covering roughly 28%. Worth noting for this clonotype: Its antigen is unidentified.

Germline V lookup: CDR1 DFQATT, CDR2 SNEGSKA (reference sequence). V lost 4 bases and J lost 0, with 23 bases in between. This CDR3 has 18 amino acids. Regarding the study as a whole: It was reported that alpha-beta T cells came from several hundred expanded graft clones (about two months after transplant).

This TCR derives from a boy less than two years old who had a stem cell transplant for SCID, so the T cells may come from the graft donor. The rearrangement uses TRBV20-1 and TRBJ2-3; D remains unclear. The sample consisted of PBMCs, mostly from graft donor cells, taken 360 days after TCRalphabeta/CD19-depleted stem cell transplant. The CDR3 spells CSATIINPGPPSTDTQYF. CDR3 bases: TGCAGTGCTACGATCATTAATCCGGGCCCTCCGAGCACAGATACGCAGTATTTT.